This T cell receptor beta chain was obtained from a study of neurological immune-mediated disorders. Broader study findings: None of the CDR3 amino acid sequences of expanded clones were shared across subjects, and this suggested private repertoires in all groups. HTLV-1-associated myelopathy led in TCR clonal expansion, while multiple sclerosis ranked lowest, below healthy controls.

Time point of the sample: longitudinal time-point 3. Germline V CDR1 and CDR2: SGHRS, YFSETQ. The CDR3 is 17 amino acids. V lost 4 bases to trimming and J lost 5 bases; unmatched junction nucleotides: 15. The cDNA came from 5'RACE, which used 10-nucleotide random UMIs. Sequencing of 15-18 subjects in each run yielded over 170 million TCR-beta sequences. TCRdb passed the 5' RACE reads through MiXCR, listing each CDR3 protein once. The repertoire has fewer than 50,000 distinct CDR3 sequences, roughly 13% of them found once; the top ten carry over 9.5%. On this clonotype itself: The antigen remains unidentified.

The J gene is TRBJ2-3, the V gene TRBV5-1; 8 bases match TRBD1. The TCR sequence derives from a man aged 30 to 39 in good health. Sequencing was performed on PBMCs. The CDR3 coding sequence is TGCGCCAGCAGCCCCGAACCGGGACAGGTTGCCGGAGATACGCAGTATTTT. It translates to CASSPEPGQVAGDTQYF.